This T cell receptor beta chain comes out of a study of human T cells and chemical hapten exposure. TCRdb called the RACE reads again in MiXCR, with one record for every CDR3 protein. The sample lists around 120,000 distinct CDR3 sequences, roughly 13% occurring once. Stated time point: patch test 1, 2 weeks after DPC sensitization. As for treatment: therapeutic diphenylcyclopropenone sensitization with weekly scalp DPC. This CDR3 contains 11 residues. The germline V gene encodes CDR1 SQVTM and CDR2 ANQGSEA. This clonotype was sampled from a man between 18 and 29 years old with alopecia areata. Some clones in this sample may be carry-over from other donors' samples. This sample comprised whole blood, obtained in connection with sensitization to the hapten diphenylcyclopropenone (DPC). The chain uses TRBV29-1 and TRBJ2-2, with TRBD1 matching over 8 bases. CDR3 protein: CNRGDTGELFF. The CDR3 coding sequence is TGCAACAGGGGGGACACCGGGGAGCTGTTTTTT.